The 23 T cell receptor beta chains in this list originate from one sample, sequenced in a study of PD-L1 blockade in urothelial cancer. Assay: immunoSEQ multiplex PCR; the TCRdb copy retains only in-frame clones and omits some. The table records 35,000 to 50,000 clones, more than 65% of them present only once. The source was PBMCs, collected around atezolizumab (anti-PD-L1) treatment. These receptors were obtained from an older man with urothelial cancer.

The chain is built from TRBV5-4 and TRBJ2-1; D is perhaps TRBD2 (5 bases). V lost 4 bases, J lost 6 bases, and 14 bases lay in between. CDR1 and CDR2 from the germline V gene are SGHNT and YYREEE (reference sequence). This CDR3 comprises 14 residues. CDR3 in DNA: TGTGCCAGCAGCCCGAAACTAGTTCTCAATGAGCAGTTCTTC. Translating gives CASSPKLVLNEQFF.

This clone was observed a single time. The rearrangement joins TRBV7-3 to TRBJ2-2; D is undetermined. This CDR3 is 14 amino acids long. Germline values: CDR1 SGHTA, CDR2 FQGTGA. V was trimmed by 2 bases and J by 3 bases, leaving 7 bases between them. CDR3 amino acids: CASSLAPDTGELFF. The CDR3, as DNA: TGTGCCAGCAGCTTAGCACCGGACACCGGGGAGCTGTTTTTT.

This rearrangement joins TRBV9 to TRBJ2-1; 7 bases agree with TRBD1. V lost 0 bases and J lost 6; bases outside the gene matches: 3. The V gene's germline CDR1 is SGDLS and CDR2 YYNGEE. The CDR3 consists of 14 residues. The CDR3 sequence: CASSVESGGNEQFF. The CDR3 DNA reads as TGTGCCAGCAGCGTAGAGTCAGGGGGCAATGAGCAGTTCTTC. The full variable domain, in which reference TRBV9 and TRBJ2-1 provide the parts outside the CDR3, is DSGVTQTPKHLITATGQRVTLRCSPRSGDLSVYWYQQSLDQGLQFLIQYYNGEERAKGNILERFSAQQFPDLHSELNLSSLELGDSALYFCASSVESGGNEQFFGPGTRLTVL.

The gene calls are TRBV7-2 and TRBJ2-7; 8 bases align to TRBD2. The V and J ends lost 5 bases and 0 bases, in that order; junction bases with no gene match: 6. CDR3 length: 15 amino acids. Per the germline V gene, CDR1 is SGHTA and CDR2 is FQGNSA. DNA for the CDR3: TGTGCCAGCAGCGTTACTAGCGGAGACTCCTACGAGCAGTACTTC. Amino acid sequence: CASSVTSGDSYEQYF.

The chain joins TRBV28 to TRBJ2-7; D perhaps matches TRBD1 (6 bases). V was pared by 6 bases and J by 0 bases, with 30 bases between. Germline CDR1 and CDR2: MDHEN and SYDVKM. The CDR3 sequence is 20 residues long. The CDR3 here is CASSFPTAARGFSSSYEQYF. Here the CDR3 DNA reads TGTGCCAGCAGCTTTCCTACAGCTGCTAGGGGGTTTTCTAGCTCCTACGAGCAGTACTTC. Drawing the rest from reference TRBV28 and TRBJ2-7, the complete variable domain is DVKVTQSSRYLVKRTGEKVFLECVQDMDHENMFWYRQDPGLGLRLIYFSYDVKMKEKGDIPEGYSVSREKKERFSLILESASTNQTSMYLCASSFPTAARGFSSSYEQYFGPGTRLTVT.

Regarding this clone: The sample holds other DNA sequences that translate to the same CDR3. This chain uses TRBV19 with TRBJ2-5; 7 bases are shared with TRBD2. The V gene's germline CDR1 is LNHDA and CDR2 SQIVND (reference sequence). The CDR3 length is 14 residues. After removal of 4 bases from V and 7 bases from J, the junction contained 9 bases not matched to a gene. CDR3 region: CASSTTLGRGTQYF. CDR3 nucleotide sequence: TGTGCCAGTAGTACCACACTAGGGAGGGGGACCCAGTACTTC.

V is TRBV28 and J is TRBJ2-7; unclear D gene. From germline, CDR1 is MDHEN and CDR2 SYDVKM. There are 13 residues in the CDR3. With 0 bases removed from V and 2 bases from J, the gap between germline ends came to 5 bases. CDR3 in amino acids: CASSLWTTYEQYF. The CDR3 DNA reads TGTGCCAGCAGTTTATGGACAACCTACGAGCAGTACTTC.

This clone has only one observation. This chain links TRBV11-3 with TRBJ2-3, with TRBD1 matching 8 bases. The length of the CDR3 is 15 residues. In germline, CDR1 is SGHNT, CDR2 YENEEA. The ends lost 5 bases at V and 2 bases at J; junction bases unmatched: 6. The CDR3: CASSQDRDHTDTQYF. The CDR3 DNA sequence: TGTGCCAGCAGCCAGGACAGGGATCACACAGATACGCAGTATTTT.

The V call is TRBV7-2, the J call TRBJ2-3; 10 positions agree with TRBD2. J was trimmed by 2 bases and V by 1 base; bases with no gene match: 3. Germline V lookup: CDR1 SGHTA, CDR2 FQGNSA. The CDR3 spans 16 residues. CDR3 nucleotides: TGTGCCAGCAGCTTAGACACTAGCGGGGACACAGATACGCAGTATTTT. The encoded protein is CASSLDTSGDTDTQYF.

The chain combines TRBV9 with TRBJ2-5; no clear D gene. Trimming took 0 bases from V and 5 from J, leaving 8 bases between them. Germline CDR1 is SGDLS and CDR2 is YYNGEE. This CDR3 contains 13 residues. CDR3 nucleotide sequence: TGTGCCAGCAGCGTAGGCAGAAGTGAGACCCAGTACTTC. It translates to CASSVGRSETQYF.

The rearrangement joins TRBV14 to TRBJ2-3, with 7 bases identical to TRBD1. V lost 4 bases to trimming and J lost 0 bases; unmatched junction nucleotides: 7. Germline-derived CDR1 and CDR2 are SGHDN and FVKESK. This CDR3 is 16 amino acids long. CDR3 sequence (DNA): TGTGCCAGCAGCCCGAGGGACAGAGGAAGCACAGATACGCAGTATTTT. It is translated as CASSPRDRGSTDTQYF. Full variable domain (rest looked up from reference TRBV14 and TRBJ2-3): EAGVTQFPSHSVIEKGQTVTLRCDPISGHDNLYWYRRVMGKEIKFLLHFVKESKQDESGMPNNRFLAERTGGTYSTLKVQPAELEDSGVYFCASSPRDRGSTDTQYFGPGTRLTVL.

The chain combines TRBV6-5 with TRBJ2-7, with 9 bases lining up with TRBD1. The CDR3 extends over 14 amino acids. CDR1 is MNHEY and CDR2 is SVGAGI in the germline V gene. The V and J ends lost 6 bases and 3 bases, in that order; junction bases with no gene match: 6. The CDR3 bases are TGTGCCAGCAGCAGGACAGGGGTTGGCTACGAGCAGTACTTC. This translates into CASSRTGVGYEQYF.

The chain is built from TRBV6-5 and TRBJ1-2, with a possible D match to TRBD1 (5 bases). The CDR3 spans 15 residues. Germline CDR1 and CDR2: MNHEY and SVGAGI. Trimming pared 5 bases from V and 0 bases from J, leaving 13 bases between. The chain's CDR3 is CASSHHRITNYGYTF. CDR3 nucleotides: TGTGCCAGCAGTCACCACAGGATAACTAACTATGGCTACACCTTC.

The rearrangement uses TRBV7-9 and TRBJ2-2; 8 nucleotides line up with TRBD2. Per the germline V gene, CDR1 is SEHNR and CDR2 is FQNEAQ (reference sequence). The CDR3 has 14 amino acids. The CDR3 DNA reads TGTGCGAGGACGGGACTAGCGAACACCGGGGAGCTGTTTTTT. It yields the protein CARTGLANTGELFF.

The chain has TRBV5-6 and TRBJ2-5; 8 nucleotides match TRBD1. The CDR3 totals 14 residues. Trimming took 2 bases from V and 4 from J; bases not matched to a gene: 4. Germline lookup yields CDR1 SGHDT and CDR2 YYEEEE. In nucleotides, the CDR3 is TGTGCCAGCAGCTTTGCCGACAGGGGAGAGACCCAGTACTTC. Protein product: CASSFADRGETQYF.

In this sample, this clone turned up a few times. V is TRBV25-1 and J is TRBJ1-1, with TRBD1 as a possible D gene (5 bases). The CDR3 is 13 residues long. CDR1 is MGHDK, CDR2 SYGVNS, per germline. The V gene lost 2 bases and the J gene lost 12 bases, with 16 bases spanning the gap. CDR3 nucleotides: TGTGCCAGCAGTGAAGAGGGACTGGGGGAAACTTTCTTT. Encoded protein: CASSEEGLGETFF.

The chain is built from TRBV7-2 and TRBJ2-1; TRBD2 might be the D (6 bases). The CDR3 loop spans 18 amino acids. V shed 1 base and J shed 6 bases, with 22 bases lying between them. Germline CDR1 reads SGHTA; CDR2 reads FQGNSA. In DNA form, the CDR3 reads TGTGCCAGCAGCTTAGTTGGGGCCCGGGGGTTAAGCGGCAATGAGCAGTTCTTC. Translated, it gives CASSLVGARGLSGNEQFF.

About this clone itself: At one boundary the junction diverges from the germline segment, which might be a read error. The chain is built from TRBV30 and TRBJ2-7; TRBD2 matches 7 bases. Per the germline V gene, CDR1 is GTSNPN and CDR2 is SVGIG (reference sequence). The CDR3 totals 14 residues. This CDR3 is CAWSVFKGTKSLGF. CDR3 sequence (DNA): TGTGCCTGGAGTGTATTTAAGGGGACTAAGAGTCTTGGGTTC.

The J gene is TRBJ1-6, the V gene TRBV5-6, with D unclear. The V end was cut by 4 bases, the J end by 9 bases, with 11 bases between. Germline CDR1 and CDR2: SGHDT and YYEEEE. The CDR3 loop spans 13 amino acids. CDR3 residues: CASSPGRGSPLHF. CDR3 in DNA: TGTGCCAGCAGCCCTGGGCGGGGTTCACCCCTCCACTTT.

Only a few counts were recorded for this clone. This chain joins TRBV6-6 and TRBJ1-4, with 7 bases fitting TRBD1. Germline V gives CDR1 MNHNY, CDR2 SVGAGI (reference sequence). Trimming at V came to 7 bases and at J to 5 bases, leaving 7 bases not matched to a gene. CDR3 size: 14 residues. CDR3 protein: CASIRYRGNEKLFF. CDR3 coding DNA: TGTGCCAGCATCAGATACAGGGGAAATGAAAAACTGTTTTTT.

V and J are TRBV6-5 and TRBJ1-1; the D is unclear. Trimming left V 7 bases short and J 9 bases short, with 12 bases between. The germline gives CDR1 MNHEY, CDR2 SVGAGI. The CDR3 loop spans 11 amino acids. The CDR3: CASTLAGKAFF. CDR3 nucleotides: TGTGCCAGCACCCTCGCGGGAAAAGCTTTCTTT.

This chain uses TRBV5-1 with TRBJ2-7; TRBD2 aligns across 10 bases. J lost 3 bases, V lost 4 bases, and 7 bases had no gene match. This CDR3 comprises 15 residues. Germline V gene sequence: CDR1 SGHRS, CDR2 YFSETQ. CDR3 DNA sequence: TGCGCCAGCAGCCGCTTCCAGCGGGAGGGCTACGAGCAGTACTTC. This encodes CASSRFQREGYEQYF.

This rearrangement joins TRBV9 to TRBJ2-3, with 7 bases aligning to TRBD2. The CDR3 consists of 15 residues. The V and J ends lost 0 bases and 3 bases, in that order; junction bases with no gene match: 4. Germline V gene data show CDR1 as SGDLS and CDR2 as YYNGEE. The CDR3 spells CASSVGSGTTDTQYF. For the CDR3, the DNA is TGTGCCAGCAGCGTAGGGAGCGGGACTACAGATACGCAGTATTTT.